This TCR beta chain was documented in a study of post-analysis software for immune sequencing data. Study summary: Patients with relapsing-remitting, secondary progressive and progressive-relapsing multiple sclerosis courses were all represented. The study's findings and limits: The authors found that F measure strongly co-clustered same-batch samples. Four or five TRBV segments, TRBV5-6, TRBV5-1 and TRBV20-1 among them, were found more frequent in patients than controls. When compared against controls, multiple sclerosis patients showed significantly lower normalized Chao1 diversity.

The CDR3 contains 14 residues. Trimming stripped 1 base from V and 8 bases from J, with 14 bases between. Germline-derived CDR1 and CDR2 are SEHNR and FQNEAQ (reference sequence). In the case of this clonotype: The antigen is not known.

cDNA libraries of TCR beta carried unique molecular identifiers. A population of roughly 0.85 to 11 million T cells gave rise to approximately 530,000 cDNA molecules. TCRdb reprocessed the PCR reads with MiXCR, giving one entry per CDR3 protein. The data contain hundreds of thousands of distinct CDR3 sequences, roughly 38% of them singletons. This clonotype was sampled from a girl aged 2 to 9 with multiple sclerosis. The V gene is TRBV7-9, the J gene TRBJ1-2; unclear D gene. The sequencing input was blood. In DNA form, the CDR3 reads TGTGCCAGCAGCTTAGGAGGAACGGGAGTAGGCTACACCTTC. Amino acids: CASSLGGTGVGYTF.